A single sample gave rise to the 31 T cell receptor beta chains below, sequenced in a study of blood T cell repertoires in COVID-19. Profiling relied on immunoSEQ multiplex PCR, and the TCRdb table lists in-frame clones only, not all of them. The sample lists about 130,000 clones; roughly 87% were seen once. The sequenced sample was peripheral blood. The receptors shown here come from a man at least 80 years old with active or convalescent COVID-19.

The rearrangement joins TRBV7-2 to TRBJ1-1; tentatively, D is TRBD1 (5 bases). Germline V CDR1 and CDR2: SGHTA, FQGNSA. The V end was cut by 5 bases, the J end by 10 bases, with 20 bases between. The CDR3 extends over 14 amino acids. CDR3 region: CASSPGTVGLGAFF. The CDR3 coding sequence is TGTGCCAGCAGCCCCGGGACTGTTGGCCTTGGAGCTTTCTTT.

The rearrangement joins TRBV3-1 (or the pseudogene TRBV3-2) to TRBJ2-3; TRBD2 agrees at 14 bases. CDR1 is LGHDT and CDR2 is YNNKEL in the germline V gene (reference sequence). This CDR3 is built from 16 residues. V was pared by 1 base and J by 5 bases, with 2 bases of the junction left unmatched. CDR3 coding DNA: TGTGCCAGCAGCCAAGGGACTAGCGGGAGGTTAGATACGCAGTATTTT. Residues: CASSQGTSGRLDTQYF.

About this clone: The sample has other DNA sequences that encode this CDR3 too. The chain joins TRBV25-1 to TRBJ2-7; D unresolved. Per germline, CDR1 MGHDK and CDR2 SYGVNS. Trimming pared 1 base from V and 4 bases from J, leaving 5 bases between. This CDR3 has 12 amino acids. The DNA for the CDR3 is TGTGCCAGCAGTGAATTCGGGTACGAGCAGTACTTC. Translating it yields CASSEFGYEQYF.

V gene TRBV7-3 combines with J gene TRBJ2-2, with TRBD2 as a possible D gene (6 bases). CDR3 length: 14 amino acids. The germline gives CDR1 SGHTA, CDR2 FQGTGA. Trimming took off 0 bases at V and 4 bases at J, with 6 bases between the two ends. CDR3 protein: CASSLTGGTGELFF. CDR3 bases: TGTGCCAGCAGCTTAACGGGGGGCACCGGGGAGCTGTTTTTT.

CDR3 region: CASSRPRDRRRTNEKLFF. The CDR3 region has the DNA TGTGCCAGCAGCCGCCCCCGGGACAGGAGAAGGACTAATGAAAAACTGTTTTTT. The chain has TRBV3-1 (or the pseudogene TRBV3-2) and TRBJ1-4; TRBD1 aligns across 8 bases. V dropped 4 bases and J dropped 2; count of bases not matched to a gene: 12. Germline V lookup: CDR1 LGHDT, CDR2 YNNKEL (reference sequence). There are 18 residues in the CDR3.

This clone showed up just once. The chain recombines TRBV12-3 or TRBV12-4 with TRBJ2-5; tentative D call: TRBD2 (6 bases). The CDR3 extends over 13 amino acids. Between the trimmed V and J ends, which lost 6 bases and 5 bases, there was a span of 13 bases. The CDR3 loop is CASSPRSGETQYF. DNA for the CDR3: TGTGCCAGCAGCCCCCGGAGCGGGGAGACCCAGTACTTC.

The rearrangement joins TRBV6-2 or TRBV6-3 to TRBJ2-5; D is uncertain. The germline gives CDR1 MNHEY, CDR2 SVGEGT. This CDR3 has 14 amino acids. With 2 bases removed from V and 1 base from J, the gap between germline ends came to 8 bases. DNA for the CDR3: TGTGCCAGCAGTTACGTCCTACCCCAAGAGACCCAGTACTTC. Protein: CASSYVLPQETQYF.

The table lists this clone with a few counts. The chain couples TRBV7-9 to TRBJ2-7; 8 bases line up with TRBD1. The CDR3 is made up of 17 amino acids. Germline lookup yields CDR1 SEHNR and CDR2 FQNEAQ (reference sequence). V was pared by 3 bases and J by 1 base, with 11 bases of the junction left unmatched. CDR3 residues: CASSFRAGTGVSYEQYF. Here the CDR3 DNA reads TGTGCCAGCAGCTTTCGGGCCGGGACAGGCGTATCCTACGAGCAGTACTTC.

This CDR3 is CASSSQLAGYEQYF. For the CDR3, the DNA is TGTGCCAGCAGCTCTCAACTAGCGGGTTACGAGCAGTACTTC. This rearrangement joins TRBV7-9 to TRBJ2-7; 9 bases agree with TRBD2. J gave up 4 bases and V 4 bases, and 5 bases lay outside the gene matches. This CDR3 spans 14 amino acids. Germline V gene sequence: CDR1 SEHNR, CDR2 FQNEAQ (reference sequence).

The chain carries TRBV5-4 and TRBJ2-5; 11 bases agree with TRBD1. The CDR3 consists of 18 residues. Germline CDR1 reads SGHNT; CDR2 reads YYREEE (reference sequence). V shed 5 bases, J shed 4 bases, and the junction held 16 bases outside the gene matches. CDR3 region: CASRDGQGAGFRGETQYF. The CDR3 DNA reads as TGTGCCAGCAGGGATGGACAGGGGGCCGGTTTTCGCGGAGAGACCCAGTACTTC. Full variable domain (missing parts from reference TRBV5-4 and TRBJ2-5): ETGVTQSPTHLIKTRGQQVTLRCSSQSGHNTVSWYQQALGQGPQFIFQYYREEENGRGNFPPRFSGLQFPNYSSELNVNALELDDSALYLCASRDGQGAGFRGETQYFGPGTRLLVL.

CDR3 bases: TGTGCCACCAGCCAAAGGGGGAACTATGGCTACACCTTC. This codes for CATSQRGNYGYTF. J is TRBJ1-2 and V is TRBV15; possibly TRBD1 for D (6 bases). V was pared by 5 bases and J by 2 bases, with 9 bases between. Per the germline V gene, CDR1 is LNHNV and CDR2 is YYDKDF (reference sequence). The CDR3 covers 13 residues.

The sample holds a few counts of this clone. The chain recombines TRBV27 with TRBJ2-2; perhaps TRBD2 as D (6 bases). The CDR3 spans 14 residues. The V end lost 2 bases, the J end lost 6 bases, and 10 bases lay between the germline ends. CDR1 is MNHEY, CDR2 SMNVEV, per germline (reference sequence). This CDR3 reads CASSLRGSAGELFF. The DNA for the CDR3 is TGTGCCAGCAGTTTACGGGGGTCGGCCGGGGAGCTGTTTTTT.

The rearrangement joins TRBV7-2 to TRBJ1-3; 7 nucleotides agree with TRBD1. J lost 1 base, V lost 5 bases, and 8 bases had no gene match. Per germline, CDR1 SGHTA and CDR2 FQGNSA. The CDR3 loop spans 16 amino acids. The CDR3 DNA sequence: TGTGCCAGCAGCAAAACAGGGGTCCCATCTGGAAACACCATATATTTT. Translated, it gives CASSKTGVPSGNTIYF. Full variable domain (outside the CDR3, taken from reference TRBV7-2 and TRBJ1-3): GAGVSQSPSNKVTEKGKDVELRCDPISGHTALYWYRQSLGQGLEFLIYFQGNSAPDKSGLPSDRFSAERTGGSVSTLTIQRTQQEDSAVYLCASSKTGVPSGNTIYFGEGSWLTVV.

The genes are TRBV19 and TRBJ2-7; TRBD2 matches 7 bases. The V and J ends lost 6 bases and 5 bases, in that order; junction bases with no gene match: 1. This CDR3 is built from 11 residues. CDR1 is LNHDA, CDR2 SQIVND, per germline (reference sequence). This CDR3 is CASSGLDEQYF. As DNA, the CDR3 is TGTGCCAGTAGCGGACTAGACGAGCAGTACTTC.

This clone was seen more than once but under ten times. The rearrangement links TRBV3-1 (or the pseudogene TRBV3-2) to TRBJ2-3; D is unresolved. The CDR3 has 12 amino acids. Germline CDR1 is LGHDT and CDR2 is YNNKEL (reference sequence). The ends were cut back, 0 bases at V and 9 bases at J, with 7 bases in the middle. CDR3 sequence reads: CASSQDPRTQYF. For the CDR3, the DNA is TGTGCCAGCAGCCAAGACCCTAGGACGCAGTATTTT.

V gene TRBV4-2 combines with J gene TRBJ1-5; unclear D gene. This CDR3 has 16 amino acids. Trimming removed 1 base at V and 7 bases at J, with 17 bases between. Germline CDR1 is LGHNA and CDR2 is YNFKEQ. In nucleotides, the CDR3 is TGTGCCAGCAGCCAAGTAAACCAGGAACGAAGCCAGCCCCAGCATTTT. It encodes CASSQVNQERSQPQHF.

The chain has TRBV29-1 and TRBJ1-1; D not certain. CDR1 is SQVTM and CDR2 is ANQGSEA in the germline V gene. V gave up 7 bases and J gave up 5 bases, with 8 bases separating them. The CDR3 sequence is 10 residues long. The CDR3 reads CSGQETEAFF. The DNA for the CDR3 is TGCAGCGGCCAGGAAACTGAAGCTTTCTTT.

The genes are TRBV19 and TRBJ1-2; D is unclear. The ends were cut back, 7 bases at V and 2 bases at J, with 20 bases in the middle. The length of the CDR3 is 16 residues. Germline assignment: CDR1 LNHDA and CDR2 SQIVND (reference sequence). The DNA of the CDR3 is TGTGCCAGTACCCCAGGAAAAACGGGGTTCAACTATGGCTACACCTTC. Protein product: CASTPGKTGFNYGYTF.

Details on this clone: At one boundary the junction diverges from the germline segment, which might be a read error. V usage is TRBV6-2 or TRBV6-3 and J usage is TRBJ2-7; D call uncertain. This CDR3 contains 13 residues. The germline V gene has CDR1 MNHEY and CDR2 SVGEGT. CDR3: CASSYAFFYGQYF. In nucleotides, the CDR3 is TGTGCCAGCAGTTACGCCTTCTTTTACGGGCAGTACTTC.

Comments on this clone: An end of the junction differs from the germline gene, which may be a read error. The chain uses TRBV3-1 (or the pseudogene TRBV3-2) and TRBJ2-7; a weak D match, TRBD2 (6 bases). CDR3 size: 13 residues. CDR1 LGHDT and CDR2 YNNKEL come from the germline V gene (reference sequence). The CDR3 spells CASSQVRTGVPHF. In DNA form, the CDR3 reads TGTGCCAGCAGCCAAGTCCGAACGGGGGTTCCGCACTTC.

This chain links TRBV2 with TRBJ1-5, with 9 bases that match TRBD1. The CDR3 is 14 residues long. The V and J ends lost 6 bases and 6 bases, in that order; junction bases with no gene match: 6. From germline, CDR1 is SNHLY and CDR2 FYNNEI. Here the CDR3 reads CASRTGQGGQPQHF. The DNA of the CDR3 is TGTGCCAGCAGGACGGGACAGGGAGGTCAGCCCCAGCATTTT.

The chain recombines TRBV5-1 with TRBJ1-4, with a tentative D call TRBD1 (5 bases). There are 15 residues in the CDR3. V lost 0 bases, J lost 6 bases, and 12 bases lay in between. CDR1 and CDR2 (germline): SGHRS, YFSETQ. Here the CDR3 reads CASSLEGQGYEKLFF. The DNA of the CDR3 is TGCGCCAGCAGCTTGGAAGGGCAGGGATATGAAAAACTGTTTTTT.

The gene calls are TRBV24-1 and TRBJ1-2; D may be TRBD1 (5 bases). The CDR3 is 16 residues long. V lost 5 bases and J lost 1, with 16 bases in between. Germline V gene sequence: CDR1 KGHDR, CDR2 SFDVKD. DNA of the CDR3: TGTGCCACCAGTGCGGGCAGGGTTGGCGGTAACTATGGCTACACCTTC. Its protein is CATSAGRVGGNYGYTF.

The rearrangement links TRBV6-1 to TRBJ2-1, with TRBD2 identical over 14 bases. Germline trimming cut 5 bases from V and 10 bases from J; bases unmatched to any gene: 4. The CDR3 is made up of 14 amino acids. Per the germline V gene, CDR1 is MNHNS and CDR2 is SASEGT. CDR3 DNA: TGTGCCAGCAGTCCGGGACTAGCGGGAGTGGAGCAGTTCTTC. This encodes CASSPGLAGVEQFF.

CDR3: CAWSLQTGEMAFF. The CDR3 nucleotides are TGTGCCTGGAGTCTTCAGACAGGGGAGATGGCTTTCTTT. The chain is built from TRBV30 and TRBJ1-1; 8 bases match TRBD1. The CDR3 runs to 13 residues. The germline gives CDR1 GTSNPN, CDR2 SVGIG (reference sequence). V trimming: 2 bases; J trimming: 11 bases; junction bases outside the gene matches: 10.

This rearrangement joins TRBV2 to TRBJ1-5; D call uncertain. This CDR3 contains 12 residues. The germline V and J ends were trimmed by 6 bases and 5 bases, with 8 bases remaining between them. Germline V lookup: CDR1 SNHLY, CDR2 FYNNEI. The CDR3 DNA sequence: TGTGCCAGCAGCAGCACAGATCAGCCCCAGCATTTT. Translating it yields CASSSTDQPQHF.

The chain employs TRBV19 and TRBJ2-2; D unresolved. There are 14 residues in the CDR3. Germline-derived CDR1 and CDR2 are LNHDA and SQIVND (reference sequence). V was trimmed by 3 bases and J by 1 base, leaving 6 bases between them. This CDR3 is CASSIYRNTGELFF. In DNA form, the CDR3 reads TGTGCCAGTAGTATTTACAGGAACACCGGGGAGCTGTTTTTT.

V usage is TRBV3-1 (or the pseudogene TRBV3-2) and J usage is TRBJ2-7; the D gene is possibly TRBD1 (6 bases). The ends were cut back, 5 bases at V and 9 bases at J, with 11 bases in the middle. The CDR3 has 11 residues. From germline, CDR1 is LGHDT and CDR2 YNNKEL (reference sequence). CDR3 DNA sequence: TGTGCCAGCAGCATACAGGGAGCGCAGTACTTC. Its translation: CASSIQGAQYF.

This sequence joins TRBV5-1 and TRBJ2-5; D unclear. Trimming cost V 4 bases and J 5 bases, with 12 bases left between them. The germline V gene has CDR1 SGHRS and CDR2 YFSETQ. The CDR3 is 13 residues long. The CDR3 nucleotides are TGCGCCAGCAGCGCGCCGGGTTGGGAGACCCAGTACTTC. This translates into CASSAPGWETQYF.

The rearrangement joins TRBV4-1 to TRBJ1-2; TRBD1 matches at 8 bases. Germline loops: CDR1 MGHRA, CDR2 YSYEKL. The CDR3 is 14 amino acids. Losses at the gene ends were 2 bases for V and 8 bases for J; bases not matched to a gene: 7. Here the CDR3 DNA reads TGCGCCAGCAGCCAAAACCAGGGGGCGGACGGCTACACCTTC. Its protein product is CASSQNQGADGYTF.

This chain links TRBV3-1 (or the pseudogene TRBV3-2) with TRBJ1-1; D is ambiguous. The length of the CDR3 is 12 residues. V dropped 8 bases and J dropped 6 bases, with 13 bases sitting between them. Germline V CDR1 and CDR2: LGHDT, YNNKEL (reference sequence). CDR3 protein: CASVDTGAEAFF. CDR3 coding DNA: TGTGCCAGCGTAGACACCGGTGCTGAAGCTTTCTTT.